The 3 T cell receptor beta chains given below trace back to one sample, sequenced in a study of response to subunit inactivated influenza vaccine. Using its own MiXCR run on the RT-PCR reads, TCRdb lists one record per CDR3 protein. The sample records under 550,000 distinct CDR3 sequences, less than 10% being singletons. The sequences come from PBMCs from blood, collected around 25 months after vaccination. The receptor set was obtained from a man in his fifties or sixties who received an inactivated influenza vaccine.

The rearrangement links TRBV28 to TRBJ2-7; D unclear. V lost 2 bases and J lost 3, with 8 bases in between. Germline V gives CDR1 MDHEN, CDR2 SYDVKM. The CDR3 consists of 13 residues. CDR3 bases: TGTGCCAGCAGTTTACCCGCAAACTACGAGCAGTACTTC. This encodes CASSLPANYEQYF.

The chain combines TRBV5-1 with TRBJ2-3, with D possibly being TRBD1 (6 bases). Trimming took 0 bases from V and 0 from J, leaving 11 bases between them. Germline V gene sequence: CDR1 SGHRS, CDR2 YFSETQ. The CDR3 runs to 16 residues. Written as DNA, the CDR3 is TGCGCCAGCAGCTTGGGGCAGGGGCCCAGCACAGATACGCAGTATTTT. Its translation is CASSLGQGPSTDTQYF.

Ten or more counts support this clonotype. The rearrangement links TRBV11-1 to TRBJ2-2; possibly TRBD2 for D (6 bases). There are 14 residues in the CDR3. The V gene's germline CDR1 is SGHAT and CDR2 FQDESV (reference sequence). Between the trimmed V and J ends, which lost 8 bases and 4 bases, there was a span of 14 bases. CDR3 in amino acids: CASRGQGGTGELFF. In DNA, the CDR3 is TGTGCCAGCCGGGGCCAGGGAGGCACCGGGGAGCTGTTTTTT.